These 27 T cell receptor beta chains were all obtained from the same sample, sequenced in a study of T cells in Graves' hyperthyroidism and ophthalmopathy (dated by TCRdb to 2018 to 2020). The method was multiplex PCR. TCRdb records Illumina HiSeq 2000 as the sequencer. The TCR beta CDR3 regions were amplified from the RNA transcripts. The TCR CDR3 was subjected to a first round of RT-PCR using the HTBI primer set and the Qiagen OneStep RT-PCR kit. TCRdb cleaned the public reads at Q25 with fastp, built clones with MiXCR and kept in-frame beta chains. Each CDR3 protein appears once, grouped with its most common genes and DNA. The sample yields about 520,000 distinct CDR3 sequences; roughly a quarter were counted once. Clones ranked in the top ten supply 11% of the sample. The specimen sequenced was blood. These receptors originate from a woman in her twenties or thirties with Graves' ophthalmopathy.

This clonotype appeared a single time. The chain combines TRBV28 with TRBJ1-5; perhaps TRBD1 as D (5 bases). The CDR3 is 16 residues long. Germline lookup yields CDR1 MDHEN and CDR2 SYDVKM. V lost 4 bases to trimming and J lost 0 bases, with 13 bases between them. The CDR3 nucleotides are TGTGCCAGCAGTTGGGGCAGCGTAAATAGCAATCAGCCCCAGCATTTT. It yields the protein CASSWGSVNSNQPQHF.

This clonotype showed up many times. The chain is built from TRBV12-3 or TRBV12-4 and TRBJ2-7; D possibly matches TRBD1 or TRBD2 (5 bases each). Deletions cut 1 base from V and 2 bases from J, with 15 bases between. The CDR3 sequence is 16 residues long. CDR3 DNA sequence: TGTGCCAGCAGTTTAGACCCGGGGTGGGGGACCTACGAGCAGTACTTC. Translated, it gives CASSLDPGWGTYEQYF.

The rearrangement uses TRBV2 and TRBJ1-5, with TRBD1 as a possible D gene (6 bases). The CDR3 loop spans 16 amino acids. Germline-derived CDR1 and CDR2 are SNHLY and FYNNEI. The ends were cut back, 5 bases at V and 0 bases at J, with 14 bases in the middle. This CDR3 reads CASSRDMPYSNQPQHF. Here the CDR3 DNA reads TGTGCCAGCAGTAGGGACATGCCTTATAGCAATCAGCCCCAGCATTTT. Full variable domain (outside the CDR3, taken from reference TRBV2 and TRBJ1-5): EPEVTQTPSHQVTQMGQEVILRCVPISNHLYFYWYRQILGQKVEFLVSFYNNEISEKSEIFDDQFSVERPDGSNFTLKIRSTKLEDSAMYFCASSRDMPYSNQPQHFGDGTRLSIL.

This clonotype was seen at least ten times. The rearrangement uses TRBV30 and TRBJ1-2, with 9 bases lining up with TRBD1. Per germline, CDR1 GTSNPN and CDR2 SVGIG (reference sequence). Unmatched junction bases numbered 4, after V lost 3 bases and J lost 2 bases. This CDR3 region has 14 residues. The CDR3 sequence is CAWRRDRVNYGYTF. In DNA, the CDR3 is TGTGCCTGGAGGCGGGACAGGGTAAACTATGGCTACACCTTC.

This clonotype turned up a few times. This sequence joins TRBV7-2 and TRBJ2-5; TRBD2 aligns across 13 bases. The CDR3 is 16 amino acids. Germline V gene sequence: CDR1 SGHTA, CDR2 FQGNSA. The ends lost 5 bases at V and 4 bases at J; junction bases unmatched: 7. CDR3 bases: TGTGCCAGCAGCGAGACGGGACTAGCGGGGACAGAGACCCAGTACTTC. It codes for CASSETGLAGTETQYF.

A single count supports this clonotype. The chain is built from TRBV7-3 and TRBJ2-3; 11 bases are shared with TRBD2. The germline V gene has CDR1 SGHTA and CDR2 FQGTGA. V lost 0 bases and J lost 6; bases outside the gene matches: 8. The CDR3 length is 17 residues. DNA of the CDR3: TGTGCCAGCAGCTTAACATCCGCTAGCGGGGGGTTGGATACGCAGTATTTT. It encodes CASSLTSASGGLDTQYF. The full variable domain, rest sourced from reference TRBV7-3 and TRBJ2-3, is GAGVSQTPSNKVTEKGKYVELRCDPISGHTALYWYRQSLGQGPEFLIYFQGTGAADDSGLPNDRFFAVRPEGSVSTLKIQRTERGDSAVYLCASSLTSASGGLDTQYFGPGTRLTVL.

This clonotype was seen just once. The rearrangement links TRBV20-1 to TRBJ2-5; TRBD2 might be the D (5 bases). The V end lost 4 bases, the J end lost 0 bases, and 6 bases lay between the germline ends. Germline V gene sequence: CDR1 DFQATT, CDR2 SNEGSKA (reference sequence). The CDR3 totals 12 residues. The CDR3 coding sequence is TGCAGTGCTACCGGGAACCAAGAGACCCAGTACTTC. It encodes CSATGNQETQYF.

The chain carries TRBV28 and TRBJ2-4; TRBD1 matches at 11 bases. CDR1 is MDHEN, CDR2 SYDVKM, per germline. Trimming cost V 4 bases and J 8 bases; bases outside gene matches: 4. The CDR3 extends over 14 amino acids. CDR3 sequence: CASSYVGQGDIQYF. DNA of the CDR3: TGTGCCAGCAGTTATGTGGGACAGGGGGACATTCAGTACTTC.

This clonotype was seen repeatedly, ten times or more. This chain links TRBV6-2 or TRBV6-3 with TRBJ2-5; D is unclear. Germline lookup yields CDR1 MNHEY and CDR2 SVGEGT. V was cut by 0 bases and J by 0 bases, with 17 bases left in between. The CDR3 spans 18 residues. The CDR3 sequence: CASSYSIGVWIYQETQYF. As DNA, the CDR3 is TGTGCCAGCAGTTACTCGATTGGGGTTTGGATCTACCAAGAGACCCAGTACTTC.

This clonotype has only a few counts. CDR3 sequence (DNA): TGTGCCAGCAGCCCCCCCGCCAGGGGTGTAAGCAATCAGCCCCAGCATTTT. It codes for CASSPPARGVSNQPQHF. The V call is TRBV12-3 or TRBV12-4, the J call TRBJ1-5; D might be TRBD1 (6 bases). CDR3 size: 17 residues. V was trimmed by 6 bases and J by 1 base, leaving 19 bases between them.

This clonotype was picked up many times. The V call is TRBV12-3 or TRBV12-4, the J call TRBJ2-2; 7 nucleotides agree with TRBD1. The CDR3 spans 14 residues. Germline trimming cut 1 base from V and 6 bases from J; bases unmatched to any gene: 2. The CDR3 loop reads CASSLEGAAGELFF. The CDR3 coding sequence is TGTGCCAGCAGTTTAGAGGGGGCAGCCGGGGAGCTGTTTTTT.

The chain employs TRBV6-5 and TRBJ2-5; no clear D gene. Germline V gene data show CDR1 as MNHEY and CDR2 as SVGAGI. The V end was cut by 5 bases, the J end by 2 bases, with 18 bases between. This CDR3 is built from 16 residues. The CDR3 is CASSPSDGFPQETQYF. The DNA for the CDR3 is TGTGCCAGCAGTCCCTCGGACGGTTTTCCTCAAGAGACCCAGTACTTC.

This clonotype has a handful of counts. This chain connects TRBV10-1 to TRBJ2-2, with 7 bases matching TRBD2. CDR3 size: 15 residues. V lost 6 bases, J lost 0 bases, and 4 bases stayed unmatched. Germline V CDR1 and CDR2: WNHNN, SYGVQD (reference sequence). In nucleotides, the CDR3 is TGCGCCAGCAGCACCGGGACTACGAACACCGGGGAGCTGTTTTTT. Amino acid sequence: CASSTGTTNTGELFF.

This chain joins TRBV29-1 and TRBJ2-2, with D perhaps TRBD1 or TRBD2 (6 bases each). V gave up 1 base and J gave up 5 bases, with 11 bases separating them. The germline gives CDR1 SQVTM, CDR2 ANQGSEA. CDR3 size: 14 residues. The CDR3 protein is CSVEGGARTGELFF. The CDR3, as DNA: TGCAGCGTTGAAGGGGGGGCGCGAACCGGGGAGCTGTTTTTT.

Comment on this clonotype: A much larger clonotype is one base distant, so this may be a read error. V and J are TRBV7-8 and TRBJ2-7; 8 bases are shared with TRBD1. The germline V gene has CDR1 SGHVS and CDR2 FQNEAQ. The CDR3 has 12 residues. The CDR3 DNA sequence: TGTGTCAGCAGCTCAAGGACAGGGAGGAAGTACTTC. As protein: CVSSSRTGRKYF.

This clonotype was observed at least ten times. The gene calls are TRBV7-2 and TRBJ2-7; unclear D gene. The V end was cut by 8 bases, the J end by 3 bases, with 17 bases between. Germline V lookup: CDR1 SGHTA, CDR2 FQGNSA. This CDR3 is built from 14 residues. CDR3 nucleotides: TGTGCCAGCCTAAAGCCCGACCCAAACTACGAGCAGTACTTC. The encoded protein is CASLKPDPNYEQYF.

This clonotype was counted only a few times. The chain carries TRBV30 and TRBJ1-6; D is unclear. CDR1 GTSNPN and CDR2 SVGIG come from the germline V gene (reference sequence). Trimming stripped 3 bases from V and 9 bases from J, with 21 bases between. There are 16 residues in the CDR3. Here the CDR3 DNA reads TGTGCCTGGAGCCCCCAAGCGACCCTAAGTGGTTCACCCCTCCACTTT. It translates to CAWSPQATLSGSPLHF.

This clonotype was seen repeatedly, ten times or more. The V call is TRBV19, the J call TRBJ1-1; TRBD1 aligns across 9 bases. The ends lost 7 bases at V and 3 bases at J; junction bases unmatched: 12. The CDR3 extends over 16 amino acids. Germline V gives CDR1 LNHDA, CDR2 SQIVND (reference sequence). The CDR3 sequence: CASMLRDRDLYTEAFF. Here the CDR3 DNA reads TGTGCCAGTATGCTCCGGGACAGGGACTTGTACACTGAAGCTTTCTTT.

Many counts were recorded for this clonotype. The chain couples TRBV20-1 to TRBJ1-2, with D maybe TRBD1 (5 bases). The V gene lost 3 bases and the J gene lost 6 bases, with 17 bases spanning the gap. The CDR3 spans 14 residues. Germline values: CDR1 DFQATT, CDR2 SNEGSKA (reference sequence). The CDR3 spells CSASARVNEDGYTF. The CDR3 coding sequence is TGCAGTGCTAGCGCCAGGGTTAACGAGGATGGCTACACCTTC.

This clonotype occurred many times. The chain links TRBV20-1 to TRBJ1-2; D gene uncertain. V was trimmed by 0 bases and J by 4 bases, leaving 9 bases between them. CDR1 DFQATT and CDR2 SNEGSKA come from the germline V gene (reference sequence). The CDR3 is 13 residues long. The chain's CDR3 is CSARDLRTYGYTF. The CDR3 DNA sequence: TGCAGTGCTAGAGATTTACGGACCTATGGCTACACCTTC.

This clonotype was seen many times. CDR3 sequence reads: CSARDPGLSETQYF. The CDR3 DNA is TGCAGTGCTAGAGACCCCGGGTTGTCGGAGACCCAGTACTTC. The chain carries TRBV20-1 and TRBJ2-5; no firm D call. CDR3 length: 14 amino acids. Germline lookup yields CDR1 DFQATT and CDR2 SNEGSKA (reference sequence). The V end lost 0 bases, the J end lost 5 bases, and 13 bases lay between the germline ends.

This chain links TRBV4-1 with TRBJ2-7; possible D gene TRBD1, 5 bases. The V and J ends lost 5 bases and 4 bases respectively, with 18 bases between them. This CDR3 spans 15 amino acids. Germline assignment: CDR1 MGHRA and CDR2 YSYEKL. CDR3 protein: CASSKGRGREYEQYF. The CDR3 DNA reads as TGCGCCAGCAGCAAAGGAAGGGGCAGAGAGTACGAGCAGTACTTC.

There are many counts of this clonotype. The chain joins TRBV29-1 to TRBJ2-7; 7 bases line up with TRBD2. Germline trimming cut 2 bases from V and 3 bases from J; bases unmatched to any gene: 7. This CDR3 contains 14 residues. Germline-derived CDR1 and CDR2 are SQVTM and ANQGSEA. The CDR3 sequence is CSVESPGLNYEQYF. DNA of the CDR3: TGCAGCGTTGAAAGCCCGGGACTAAACTACGAGCAGTACTTC.

This clonotype came up many times. The gene calls are TRBV20-1 and TRBJ1-5; the D gene is possibly TRBD1 (6 bases). The germline V gene encodes CDR1 DFQATT and CDR2 SNEGSKA (reference sequence). This CDR3 has 14 residues. V was cut by 5 bases and J by 5 bases, with 16 bases left in between. The CDR3 nucleotides are TGCAGTGCTCCCGAACAGGGAGTCCATCAGCCCCAGCATTTT. It yields the protein CSAPEQGVHQPQHF.

This clonotype was detected only a few times. The chain combines TRBV20-1 with TRBJ2-3; D call uncertain. The CDR3 is 14 residues long. V lost 3 bases and J lost 3, with 13 bases in between. Germline V gene data show CDR1 as DFQATT and CDR2 as SNEGSKA (reference sequence). The CDR3 coding sequence is TGCAGTGCTAGTAATGCGAGGAGTACAGATACGCAGTATTTT. Its protein product is CSASNARSTDTQYF.

In its sample, this clonotype was seen many times. V is TRBV6-5 and J is TRBJ2-5, with 8 nucleotides matching TRBD2. The CDR3 totals 15 residues. The ends lost 0 bases at V and 6 bases at J; junction bases unmatched: 6. The germline V gene encodes CDR1 MNHEY and CDR2 SVGAGI. As DNA, the CDR3 is TGTGCCAGCAGTTACTCGACAGCGGGGGCGCAGACCCAGTACTTC. Amino acids: CASSYSTAGAQTQYF.

This clonotype came up many times. The chain recombines TRBV27 with TRBJ2-7, with a tentative D call TRBD1 (6 bases). The germline V gene encodes CDR1 MNHEY and CDR2 SMNVEV (reference sequence). The CDR3 totals 13 residues. V was shortened by 4 bases and J by 4 bases, with 11 bases between the two germline ends. CDR3 coding DNA: TGTGCCAGCAGTTATGGACAGCAATACGAGCAGTACTTC. Translating gives CASSYGQQYEQYF.